The clone carrying this TCR beta chain was detected only a few times. Its antigen remains unknown. TCRdb used MiXCR to reprocess the reads, holding one entry per CDR3 protein. The sample lists 740,000 or so distinct CDR3 sequences, 35% to 40% occurring once. The V end was cut by 5 bases, the J end by 0 bases, with 14 bases between. The CDR3 extends over 16 amino acids. The data originate from a study of T cell repertoires in cytomegalovirus infection. Study-wide background: Shared public TCR beta signatures pointed to both CMV infection and a matching HLA type. Whole-study results and caveats: Totalled public TCR beta family frequency picked out people who carried CMV plus the relevant HLA. In two of eight donors, the top clonotype was HLA-C-restricted CMV-specific.

Sequencing input: PBMCs. This TCR was sampled from a human donor in good health (CMV status not recorded). Some clones in this sample may be carry-over from other donors' samples. The rearrangement links TRBV12-3 or TRBV12-4 to TRBJ2-4, with D tentatively TRBD1 or TRBD2 (5 bases each). The CDR3 here is CASSLGTLLAKNIQYF. For the CDR3, the DNA is TGTGCCAGCAGTCTCGGGACCCTGCTAGCCAAAAACATTCAGTACTTC.